This T cell receptor (beta chain) originates from a study of lung T cells in sarcoidosis with Löfgren's syndrome. Points from the study as a whole: Löfgren's syndrome patients reportedly showed greatest TRAV12-1 and TRBV2 expansion versus controls. Multiple Löfgren's syndrome patients reportedly shared TRAV12-1 and TRBV2 CDR3 motifs. These T cells were suggested, not shown, to recognize a putative antigen.

Looked up from germline, CDR1 is KGHDR and CDR2 is SFDVKD. V shed 3 bases and J 16 bases; nucleotides not matched to a gene: 14. The CDR3 consists of 14 residues. One entry per CDR3 protein results from TCRdb running MiXCR on the reads. The profile shows roughly 63,000 distinct CDR3 sequences, about 20% of them singletons. There are many counts of this clonotype. Antigen unknown. V usage is TRBV24-1 and J usage is TRBJ1-5, with TRBD1 matching over 7 bases. Sequenced input: CD4+ T cells from PBMCs. The receptor was isolated from a human donor with sarcoidosis (Löfgren's syndrome or another form), or a control subject (not recorded which). The CDR3 region is CATSDGAMGQRYHF. The CDR3 nucleotides read TGTGCCACCAGTGATGGAGCTATGGGACAGAGGTATCATTTT.